Listed below are T cell receptor beta chains from one sample, sequenced in a study of blood T cells in healthy people across ages. Each CDR3 protein gets one entry after TCRdb re-called the 5' RACE reads with MiXCR. The sample consists of 550,000 to 700,000 distinct CDR3 sequences, approximately 30% of them appearing once. What was sequenced was blood. The receptors originated from a woman in her seventies in good health. CDR3s include the opening cysteine and the closing phenylalanine or tryptophan. Each record gives: V gene, J gene, clone size, D gene, CDR3 protein, CDR3 DNA. D genes are given only for firm matches. Only some rows state a clone size, as once, few, many or a class for expanded clones.

TRBV5-1	TRBJ1-1	-	-	CASSFRAENTEAFF	TGCGCCAGCAGCTTTAGGGCCGAAAACACTGAAGCTTTCTTT
TRBV7-2	TRBJ1-6	-	-	CASNIGSSNNSPLHF	TGTGCCAGCAACATAGGAAGCAGTAATAATTCACCCCTCCACTTT
TRBV7-2	TRBJ2-5	many	TRBD1	CASSLDTGGTQYF	TGTGCCAGCAGCTTAGACACAGGGGGGACCCAGTACTTC
TRBV6-5	TRBJ2-7	few	-	CASSYSRDPTGEQYF	TGTGCCAGCAGTTACTCGAGAGACCCGACGGGCGAGCAGTACTTC
TRBV27	TRBJ2-1	-	-	CASTLNRGNEQFF	TGTGCCAGCACCCTGAATCGAGGCAATGAGCAGTTCTTC
TRBV18	TRBJ2-2	-	-	CASSPPLGGAGELFF	TGTGCCAGCTCACCACCTCTCGGAGGGGCCGGGGAGCTGTTTTTT
TRBV11-2	TRBJ2-7	-	-	CASSLVSARRTIYEQYF	TGTGCCAGCAGCTTAGTATCGGCCCGGAGGACGATCTACGAGCAGTACTTC
TRBV5-1	TRBJ1-2	many	-	CASSLDSTNYGYTF	TGCGCCAGCAGCTTGGATAGCACTAACTATGGCTACACCTTC
TRBV10-3	TRBJ2-5	-	-	CAISATGGQETQYF	TGTGCCATCAGTGCTACCGGGGGACAAGAGACCCAGTACTTC
TRBV5-1	TRBJ1-4	-	-	CASSFQGAEEKLFF	TGCGCCAGCAGCTTCCAAGGGGCGGAGGAAAAACTGTTTTTT
TRBV5-1	TRBJ1-1	few	TRBD1	CASSRDRSPTEAFF	TGCGCCAGCAGCCGGGACAGATCCCCCACTGAAGCTTTCTTT
TRBV7-2	TRBJ2-3	few	TRBD2	CASSPRTSGVLGDTQYF	TGTGCCAGCAGCCCCCGGACTAGCGGGGTGTTAGGAGATACGCAGTATTTT
TRBV7-3	TRBJ2-1	once	TRBD1	CASSLHGTVIFNEQFF	TGTGCCAGCAGTTTACATGGGACAGTCATTTTCAATGAGCAGTTCTTC
TRBV5-1	TRBJ2-5	-	TRBD2	CASSRTNPGLGETQYF	TGCGCCAGCAGCAGAACTAACCCGGGACTAGGAGAGACCCAGTACTTC
TRBV6-6	TRBJ1-2	-	-	CASGNTGTRQAHYGYTF	TGTGCCAGCGGGAACACCGGGACACGGCAAGCCCACTATGGCTACACCTTC
TRBV24-1	TRBJ2-2	-	-	CATSENRAANTGELFF	TGTGCCACCAGTGAAAACAGGGCAGCGAACACCGGGGAGCTGTTTTTT
TRBV30	TRBJ2-1	-	TRBD2	CACAAGGFTSSYNEQFF	TGTGCCTGCGCAGCGGGGGGGTTTACGAGCTCCTACAATGAGCAGTTCTTC
TRBV2	TRBJ2-1	-	TRBD1	CASSVGTGGIYEQFF	TGTGCCAGCAGTGTAGGGACAGGGGGCATCTATGAGCAGTTCTTC
TRBV10-3	TRBJ2-4	few	-	CAISELGGKNIQYF	TGTGCCATCAGTGAACTAGGGGGGAAAAACATTCAGTACTTC
TRBV20-1	TRBJ2-3	few	TRBD2	CSAERGGGDTQYF	TGCAGTGCCGAGCGGGGGGGTGGAGATACGCAGTATTTT
TRBV7-2	TRBJ2-1	-	-	CASSEQGGDEQFF	TGTGCCAGCAGCGAACAGGGCGGGGATGAGCAGTTCTTC
TRBV24-1	TRBJ2-5	many	TRBD1	CATSDKQGVTQYF	TGTGCCACCAGTGATAAACAGGGGGTAACCCAGTACTTC
TRBV7-9	TRBJ1-2	-	-	CASSWGMGSNGYTF	TGTGCCAGCAGCTGGGGAATGGGGAGTAATGGCTACACCTTC
TRBV29-1	TRBJ1-1	-	-	CSGAGRLNTEAFF	TGCAGCGGAGCGGGACGGTTGAACACTGAAGCTTTCTTT
TRBV6-6	TRBJ2-7	few	-	CASSYTSGQPHEQYF	TGTGCCAGCAGTTATACATCTGGGCAGCCCCACGAGCAGTACTTC
TRBV2	TRBJ2-7	-	TRBD1	CASSEALRTGQYEQYF	TGTGCCAGCAGTGAAGCGCTCAGGACAGGGCAGTACGAGCAGTACTTC
TRBV6-5	TRBJ2-3	few	TRBD2	CASSYRPSGADTQYF	TGTGCCAGCAGTTACAGGCCCAGCGGGGCAGATACGCAGTATTTT
TRBV4-3	TRBJ1-6	-	-	CASSQARVNSPLHF	TGCGCCAGCAGCCAAGCCAGGGTTAATTCACCCCTCCACTTT
TRBV7-2	TRBJ2-1	-	TRBD1	CASRGTGGYNEQFF	TGTGCCAGCAGAGGGACAGGGGGCTACAATGAGCAGTTCTTC
TRBV25-1	TRBJ2-1	few	-	CASGSSDYNEQFF	TGTGCCAGTGGCTCATCCGATTACAATGAGCAGTTCTTC
TRBV4-2	TRBJ2-3	-	-	CASSQAPNREPDTQYF	TGTGCCAGCAGCCAAGCCCCCAACAGGGAACCAGATACGCAGTATTTT
TRBV29-1	TRBJ1-1	few	-	CSVEEGEAFF	TGCAGCGTTGAAGAGGGTGAAGCTTTCTTT
TRBV7-8	TRBJ1-2	few	-	CASSLKTGLNYGYTF	TGTGCCAGCAGCCTAAAAACAGGGTTGAACTATGGCTACACCTTC
TRBV24-1	TRBJ2-2	-	-	CATSDPQAGRTGELFF	TGTGCCACCAGTGATCCCCAGGCAGGGCGGACCGGGGAGCTGTTTTTT
TRBV9	TRBJ2-4	-	-	CASSVEGEGVGKNIQYF	TGTGCCAGCAGCGTAGAGGGGGAGGGGGTCGGCAAAAACATTCAGTACTTC
TRBV29-1	TRBJ1-4	few	TRBD1	CSVPGQANEKLFF	TGCAGCGTGCCGGGACAGGCTAATGAAAAACTGTTTTTT
TRBV7-2	TRBJ2-3	-	-	CASSLQGSRGADTQYF	TGTGCCAGCAGCTTACAAGGTTCCCGGGGAGCAGATACGCAGTATTTT
TRBV5-1	TRBJ2-4	many	-	CASSFALSKNIQYF	TGCGCCAGCAGCTTTGCCCTCTCCAAAAACATTCAGTACTTC
TRBV11-1	TRBJ2-4	many	-	CASSSGQWDIQYF	TGTGCCAGCAGCTCCGGGCAGTGGGACATTCAGTACTTC
TRBV6-2/TRBV6-3	TRBJ1-4	-	-	CASSSMTDEKLFF	TGTGCCAGCAGTTCCATGACAGATGAAAAACTGTTTTTT
TRBV12-5	TRBJ1-1	few	-	CASGLGPPEAFF	TGTGCTAGTGGTTTGGGCCCGCCCGAAGCTTTCTTT
TRBV20-1	TRBJ2-1	-	TRBD2	CSARSTGGPGEQFF	TGCAGTGCTAGAAGTACGGGGGGGCCGGGGGAGCAGTTCTTC